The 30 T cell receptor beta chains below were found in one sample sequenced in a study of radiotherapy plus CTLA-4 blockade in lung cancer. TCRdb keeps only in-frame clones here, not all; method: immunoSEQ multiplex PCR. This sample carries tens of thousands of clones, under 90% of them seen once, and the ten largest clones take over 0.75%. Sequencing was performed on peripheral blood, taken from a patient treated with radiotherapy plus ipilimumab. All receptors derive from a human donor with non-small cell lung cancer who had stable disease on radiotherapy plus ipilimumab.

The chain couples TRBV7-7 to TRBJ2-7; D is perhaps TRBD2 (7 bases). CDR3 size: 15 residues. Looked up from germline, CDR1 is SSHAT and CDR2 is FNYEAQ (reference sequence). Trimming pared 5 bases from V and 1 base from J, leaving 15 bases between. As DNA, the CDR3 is TGTGCCAGCAGCCTGGGGGGGGCTTCTTCCTACGAGCAGTACTTC. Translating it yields CASSLGGASSYEQYF.

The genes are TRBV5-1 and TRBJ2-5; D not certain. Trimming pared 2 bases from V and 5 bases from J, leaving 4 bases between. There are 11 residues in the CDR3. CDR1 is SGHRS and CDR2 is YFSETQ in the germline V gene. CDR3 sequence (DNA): TGCGCCAGCAGCTTTGACGAGACCCAGTACTTC. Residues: CASSFDETQYF.

This CDR3 reads CSVAPQETQYF. In DNA form, the CDR3 reads TGCAGCGTTGCCCCCCAAGAGACCCAGTACTTC. The chain joins TRBV29-1 to TRBJ2-5; D gene unclear. V lost 4 bases and J 1 base, leaving 4 bases between the germline ends. Looked up from germline, CDR1 is SQVTM and CDR2 is ANQGSEA. This CDR3 is 11 amino acids long.

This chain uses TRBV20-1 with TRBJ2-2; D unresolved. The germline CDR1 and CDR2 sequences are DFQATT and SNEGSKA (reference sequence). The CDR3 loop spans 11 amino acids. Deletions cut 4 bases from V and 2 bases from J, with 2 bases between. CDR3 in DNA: TGCAGTGCTACCAACACCGGGGAGCTGTTTTTT. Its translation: CSATNTGELFF.

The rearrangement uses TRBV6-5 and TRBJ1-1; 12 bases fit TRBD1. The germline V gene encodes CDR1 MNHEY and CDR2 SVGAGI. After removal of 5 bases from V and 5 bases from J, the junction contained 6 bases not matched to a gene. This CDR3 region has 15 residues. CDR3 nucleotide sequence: TGTGCCAGCAGTCCCTGGGACAGGGGGCAAACTGAAGCTTTCTTT. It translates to CASSPWDRGQTEAFF.

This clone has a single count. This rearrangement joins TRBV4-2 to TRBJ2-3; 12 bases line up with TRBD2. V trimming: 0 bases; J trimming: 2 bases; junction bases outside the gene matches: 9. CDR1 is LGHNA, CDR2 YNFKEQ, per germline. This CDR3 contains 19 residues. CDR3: CASSQDWATSGGYTDTQYF. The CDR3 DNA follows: TGTGCCAGCAGCCAAGATTGGGCGACTAGCGGGGGATACACAGATACGCAGTATTTT.

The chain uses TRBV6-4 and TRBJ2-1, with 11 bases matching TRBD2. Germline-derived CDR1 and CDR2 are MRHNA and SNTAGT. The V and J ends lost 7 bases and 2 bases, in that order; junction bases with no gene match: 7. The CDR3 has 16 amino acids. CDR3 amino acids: CASTVLAGVTYNEQFF. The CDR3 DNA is TGTGCCAGCACCGTACTAGCGGGAGTTACCTACAATGAGCAGTTCTTC.

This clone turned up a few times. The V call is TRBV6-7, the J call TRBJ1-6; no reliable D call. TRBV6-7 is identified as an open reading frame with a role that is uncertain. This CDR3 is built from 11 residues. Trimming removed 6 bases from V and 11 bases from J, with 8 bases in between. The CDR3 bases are TGTGCCAGCAGCCTAGCTACACCCCTCCACTTT. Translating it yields CASSLATPLHF.

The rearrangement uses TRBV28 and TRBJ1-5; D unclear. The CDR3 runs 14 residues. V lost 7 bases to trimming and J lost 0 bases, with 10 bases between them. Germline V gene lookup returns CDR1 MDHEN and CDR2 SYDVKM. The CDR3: CASKTSYSNQPQHF. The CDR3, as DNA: TGTGCCAGCAAGACATCCTATAGCAATCAGCCCCAGCATTTT.

This CDR3 reads CASSPPGLASTDTQYF. CDR3 DNA sequence: TGTGCCAGCTCACCACCGGGTTTAGCGTCTACAGATACGCAGTATTTT. The chain employs TRBV18 and TRBJ2-3, with D possibly being TRBD2 (5 bases). Trimming stripped 0 bases from V and 3 bases from J, with 13 bases between. The CDR3 consists of 16 residues. CDR1 and CDR2 (germline): KGHSH, LQKENI. Looking up the rest from reference TRBV18 and TRBJ2-3 gives the full variable domain: NAGVMQNPRHLVRRRGQEARLRCSPMKGHSHVYWYRQLPEEGLKFMVYLQKENIIDESGMPKERFSAEFPKEGPSILRIQQVVRGDSAAYFCASSPPGLASTDTQYFGPGTRLTVL.

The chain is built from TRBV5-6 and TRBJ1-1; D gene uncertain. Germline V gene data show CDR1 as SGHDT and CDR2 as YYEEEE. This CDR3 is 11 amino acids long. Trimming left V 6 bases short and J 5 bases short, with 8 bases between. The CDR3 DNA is TGTGCCAGCAATGGGCTTACTGAAGCTTTCTTT. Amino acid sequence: CASNGLTEAFF.

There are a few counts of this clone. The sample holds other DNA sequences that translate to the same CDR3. Here the CDR3 reads CASRLSGDTQYF. The CDR3 DNA follows: TGTGCCAGTAGGCTTAGCGGAGATACGCAGTATTTT. This chain links TRBV19 with TRBJ2-3; D might be TRBD2 (6 bases). V gave up 6 bases and J gave up 5 bases, with 9 bases separating them. Germline lookup yields CDR1 LNHDA and CDR2 SQIVND (reference sequence). This CDR3 is built from 12 residues.

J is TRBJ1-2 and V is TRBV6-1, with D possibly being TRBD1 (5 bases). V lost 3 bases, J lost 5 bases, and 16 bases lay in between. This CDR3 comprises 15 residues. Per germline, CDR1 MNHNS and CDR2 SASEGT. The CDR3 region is CASSDRGGDSYGYTF. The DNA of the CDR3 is TGTGCCAGCAGTGATAGGGGCGGAGATTCTTATGGCTACACCTTC.

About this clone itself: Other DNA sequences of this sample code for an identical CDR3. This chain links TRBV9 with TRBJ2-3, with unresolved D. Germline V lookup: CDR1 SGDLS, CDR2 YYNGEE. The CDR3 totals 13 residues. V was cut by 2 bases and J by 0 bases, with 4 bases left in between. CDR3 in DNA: TGTGCCAGCAGCGTGGGGAGCACAGATACGCAGTATTTT. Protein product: CASSVGSTDTQYF.

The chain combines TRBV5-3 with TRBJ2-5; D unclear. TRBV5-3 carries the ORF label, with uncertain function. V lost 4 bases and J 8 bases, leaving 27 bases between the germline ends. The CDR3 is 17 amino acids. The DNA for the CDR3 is TGTGCCAGAAGCGGATGTGGATGTAGATCGACTGAATACACCCAGTACTTC. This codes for CARSGCGCRSTEYTQYF.

The CDR3 reads CASRNGLATVMKDTQYF. As DNA, the CDR3 is TGTGCCAGCAGAAATGGGTTAGCTACAGTCATGAAAGATACGCAGTATTTT. The chain recombines TRBV21-1 with TRBJ2-3. TRBV21-1 is an annotated pseudogene. The CDR3 contains 17 residues.

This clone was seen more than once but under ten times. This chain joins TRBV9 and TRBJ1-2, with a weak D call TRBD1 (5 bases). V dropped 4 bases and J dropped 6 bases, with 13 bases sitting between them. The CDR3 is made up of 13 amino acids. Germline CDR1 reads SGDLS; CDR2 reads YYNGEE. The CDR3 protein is CASSPLRGDGYTF. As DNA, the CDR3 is TGTGCCAGCAGCCCCCTTCGGGGGGATGGCTACACCTTC.

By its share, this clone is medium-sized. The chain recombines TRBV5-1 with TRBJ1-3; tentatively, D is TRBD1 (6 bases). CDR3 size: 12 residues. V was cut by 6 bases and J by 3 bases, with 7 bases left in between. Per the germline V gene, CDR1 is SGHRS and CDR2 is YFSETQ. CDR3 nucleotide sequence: TGCGCCAGCAAGGACAGTGGAAACACCATATATTTT. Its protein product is CASKDSGNTIYF.

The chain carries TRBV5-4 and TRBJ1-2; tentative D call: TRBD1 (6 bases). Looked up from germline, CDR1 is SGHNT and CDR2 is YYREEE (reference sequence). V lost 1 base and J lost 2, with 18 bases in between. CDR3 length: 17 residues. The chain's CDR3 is CASSLKPGEGVNYGYTF. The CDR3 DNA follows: TGTGCCAGCAGCTTGAAACCCGGGGAGGGGGTGAACTATGGCTACACCTTC.

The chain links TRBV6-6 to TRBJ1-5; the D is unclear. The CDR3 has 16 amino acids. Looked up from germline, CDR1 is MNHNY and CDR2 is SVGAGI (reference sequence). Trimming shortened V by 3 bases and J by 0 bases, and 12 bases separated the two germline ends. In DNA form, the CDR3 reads TGTGCCAGCAGTTATACTGGGGAACCTAGCAATCAGCCCCAGCATTTT. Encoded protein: CASSYTGEPSNQPQHF.

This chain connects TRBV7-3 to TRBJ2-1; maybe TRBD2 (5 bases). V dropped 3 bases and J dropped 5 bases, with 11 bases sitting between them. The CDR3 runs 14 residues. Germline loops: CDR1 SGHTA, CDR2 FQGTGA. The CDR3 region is CASSFGGSNNEQFF. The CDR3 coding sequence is TGTGCCAGCAGCTTTGGTGGGAGCAACAATGAGCAGTTCTTC.

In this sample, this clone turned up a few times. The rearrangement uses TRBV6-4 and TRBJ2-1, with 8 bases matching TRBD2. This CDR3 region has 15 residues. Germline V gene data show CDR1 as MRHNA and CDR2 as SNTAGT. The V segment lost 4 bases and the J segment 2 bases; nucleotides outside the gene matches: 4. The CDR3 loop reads CASSVAGGTYNEQFF. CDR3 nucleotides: TGTGCCAGCAGTGTGGCGGGAGGAACCTACAATGAGCAGTTCTTC.

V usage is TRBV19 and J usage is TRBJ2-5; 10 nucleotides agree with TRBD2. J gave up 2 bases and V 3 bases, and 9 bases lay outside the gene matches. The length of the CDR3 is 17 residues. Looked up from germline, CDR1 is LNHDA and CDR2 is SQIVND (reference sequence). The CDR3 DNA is TGTGCCAGTAGTATGGCAAGACTAGCGGGCAAACAAGAGACCCAGTACTTC. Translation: CASSMARLAGKQETQYF.

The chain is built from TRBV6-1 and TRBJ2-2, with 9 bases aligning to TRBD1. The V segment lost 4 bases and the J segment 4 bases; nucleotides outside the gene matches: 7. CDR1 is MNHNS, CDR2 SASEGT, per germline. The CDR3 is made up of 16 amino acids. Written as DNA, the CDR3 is TGTGCCAGCAGTGCTCTACGACAGGGGGGCACCGGGGAGCTGTTTTTT. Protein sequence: CASSALRQGGTGELFF.

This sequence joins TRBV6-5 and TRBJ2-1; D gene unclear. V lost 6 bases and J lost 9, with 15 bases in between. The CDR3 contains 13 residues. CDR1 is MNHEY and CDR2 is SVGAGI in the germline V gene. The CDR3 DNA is TGTGCCAGCAGCAACCTACAGCCATTTGAGCAGTTCTTC. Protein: CASSNLQPFEQFF.

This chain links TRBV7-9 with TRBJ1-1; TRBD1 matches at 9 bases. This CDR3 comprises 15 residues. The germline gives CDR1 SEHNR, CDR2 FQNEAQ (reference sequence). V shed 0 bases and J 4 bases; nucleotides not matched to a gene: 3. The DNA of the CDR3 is TGTGCCAGCAGCTTAGCGCTGACAGGGGGCACTGAAGCTTTCTTT. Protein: CASSLALTGGTEAFF.

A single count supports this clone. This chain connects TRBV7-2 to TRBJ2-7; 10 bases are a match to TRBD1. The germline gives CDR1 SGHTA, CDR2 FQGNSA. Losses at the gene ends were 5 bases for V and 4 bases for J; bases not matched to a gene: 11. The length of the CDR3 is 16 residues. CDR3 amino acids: CASSPQRGQGSYEQYF. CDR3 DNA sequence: TGTGCCAGCAGCCCCCAGCGGGGACAGGGGTCATACGAGCAGTACTTC.

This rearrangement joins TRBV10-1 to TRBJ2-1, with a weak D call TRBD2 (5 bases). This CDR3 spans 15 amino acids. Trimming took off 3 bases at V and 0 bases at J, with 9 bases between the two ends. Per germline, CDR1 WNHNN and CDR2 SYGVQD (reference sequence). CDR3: CASSDGGTSYNEQFF. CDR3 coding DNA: TGCGCCAGCAGTGACGGAGGCACCTCCTACAATGAGCAGTTCTTC.

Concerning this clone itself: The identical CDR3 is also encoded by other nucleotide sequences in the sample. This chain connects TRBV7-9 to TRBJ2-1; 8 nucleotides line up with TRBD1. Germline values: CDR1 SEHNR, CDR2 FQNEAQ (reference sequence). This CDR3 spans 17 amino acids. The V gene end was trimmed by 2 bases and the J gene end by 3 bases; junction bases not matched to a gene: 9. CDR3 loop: CASSLSSGTGLYNEQFF. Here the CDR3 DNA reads TGTGCCAGCAGCTTAAGTTCAGGGACAGGCCTCTACAATGAGCAGTTCTTC. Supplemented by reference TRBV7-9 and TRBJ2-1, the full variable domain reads DTGVSQNPRHKITKRGQNVTFRCDPISEHNRLYWYRQTLGQGPEFLTYFQNEAQLEKSRLLSDRFSAERPKGSFSTLEIQRTEQGDSAMYLCASSLSSGTGLYNEQFFGPGTRLTVL.

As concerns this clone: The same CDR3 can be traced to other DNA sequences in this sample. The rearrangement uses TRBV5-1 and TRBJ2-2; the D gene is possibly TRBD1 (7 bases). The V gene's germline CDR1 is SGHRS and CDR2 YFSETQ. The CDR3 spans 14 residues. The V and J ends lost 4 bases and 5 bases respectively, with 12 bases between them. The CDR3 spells CASSTAGGTGELFF. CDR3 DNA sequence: TGCGCCAGCAGCACCGCAGGGGGGACCGGGGAGCTGTTTTTT.